The 25 T cell receptor beta chains given below trace back to one sample, sequenced in a study of early T cells in non-severe SARS-CoV-2 infection. MiXCR, run by TCRdb on the 5' RACE reads, gives a single entry per CDR3 protein. This sample yields around 57,000 distinct CDR3 sequences, of which under 14% are seen a single time; over 1.5% belongs to the top ten. The sequenced material came from whole blood. The origin of the receptors is an adult who was a healthcare worker with PCR-confirmed SARS-CoV-2 infection or an uninfected control (not recorded which).

This clonotype was picked up a small number of times. V gene TRBV9 combines with J gene TRBJ2-7; D could derive from TRBD1 or TRBD2 (5 bases each). Trimming took 1 base from V and 3 from J, leaving 23 bases between them. This CDR3 has 18 residues. Looked up from germline, CDR1 is SGDLS and CDR2 is YYNGEE. This CDR3 reads CASSVHGTLGPPYYEQYF. Written as DNA, the CDR3 is TGTGCCAGCAGCGTACACGGGACCCTCGGCCCCCCCTACTACGAGCAGTACTTC. Combining the CDR3 with reference TRBV9 and TRBJ2-7 gives the whole variable domain DSGVTQTPKHLITATGQRVTLRCSPRSGDLSVYWYQQSLDQGLQFLIQYYNGEERAKGNILERFSAQQFPDLHSELNLSSLELGDSALYFCASSVHGTLGPPYYEQYFGPGTRLTVT.

CDR3 in DNA: TGTGCCAGCTCACCAGTGACAGGGGCGAACACCGGGGAGCTGTTTTTT. Its protein product is CASSPVTGANTGELFF. The chain links TRBV18 to TRBJ2-2; 8 positions match TRBD1. V dropped 2 bases and J dropped 0; count of bases not matched to a gene: 2. Per germline, CDR1 KGHSH and CDR2 LQKENI. The CDR3 runs 16 residues. The full variable domain, in which reference TRBV18 and TRBJ2-2 provide the parts outside the CDR3, is NAGVMQNPRHLVRRRGQEARLRCSPMKGHSHVYWYRQLPEEGLKFMVYLQKENIIDESGMPKERFSAEFPKEGPSILRIQQVVRGDSAAYFCASSPVTGANTGELFFGEGSRLTVL.

CDR3 in amino acids: CASSLPSGSRETQYF. The DNA of the CDR3 is TGTGCCAGCAGCTTACCCTCCGGGTCCAGGGAGACCCAGTACTTC. The chain carries TRBV11-2 and TRBJ2-5; D unclear. CDR3 length: 15 amino acids. Germline V lookup: CDR1 SGHAT, CDR2 FQNNGV. V was trimmed by 2 bases and J by 5 bases, leaving 15 bases between them.

This clonotype has at least ten counts. The J gene is TRBJ2-2, the V gene TRBV3-1; D is unresolved. Germline assignment: CDR1 LGHDT and CDR2 YNNKEL (reference sequence). The V and J ends lost 1 base and 0 bases respectively, with 6 bases between them. The CDR3 extends over 15 amino acids. The CDR3 DNA follows: TGTGCCAGCAGCCAAGGCTCTACGAACACCGGGGAGCTGTTTTTT. Its translation is CASSQGSTNTGELFF.

This clonotype was observed many times. This sequence joins TRBV5-1 and TRBJ2-7; D is ambiguous. The V end lost 1 base, the J end lost 3 bases, and 17 bases lay between the germline ends. The CDR3 is 16 amino acids. Germline CDR1 is SGHRS and CDR2 is YFSETQ. CDR3 coding DNA: TGCGCCAGCAGCTTGCGACCGGCCCTCGTGCGCTACGAGCAGTACTTC. Translated: CASSLRPALVRYEQYF.

This clonotype was picked up many times. The V gene is TRBV4-1, the J gene TRBJ2-1; D assignment may be TRBD1 or TRBD2 (5 bases each). Germline assignment: CDR1 MGHRA and CDR2 YSYEKL. The CDR3 is 14 residues long. Trimming took off 1 base at V and 8 bases at J, with 12 bases between the two ends. The CDR3 sequence: CASSQGRGRDEQFF. Here the CDR3 DNA reads TGCGCCAGCAGCCAAGGCCGGGGCCGGGATGAGCAGTTCTTC.

A few counts support this clonotype. V usage is TRBV13 and J usage is TRBJ1-5; 7 bases fit TRBD1. With V trimmed by 5 bases and J by 6 bases, 7 bases remained unmatched. This CDR3 comprises 14 residues. Per germline, CDR1 PRHDT and CDR2 FYEKMQ (reference sequence). The chain's CDR3 is CASSTRQGGQPQHF. The CDR3 region has the DNA TGTGCCAGCAGCACCCGACAGGGAGGTCAGCCCCAGCATTTT.

The chain uses TRBV6-2 or TRBV6-3 and TRBJ1-1, with D uncertain. V shed 10 bases and J shed 4 bases, with 13 bases lying between them. Germline loops: CDR1 MNHEY, CDR2 SVGEGT. The CDR3 totals 12 residues. In DNA form, the CDR3 reads TGTGCCACGACGGTTGGGGTCACTGAAGCTTTCTTT. This translates into CATTVGVTEAFF.

This clonotype was detected a few times. This chain connects TRBV5-1 to TRBJ2-1; a possible D gene is TRBD1 (5 bases). The CDR3 extends over 12 amino acids. Trimming removed 0 bases at V and 9 bases at J, with 7 bases between. Per the germline V gene, CDR1 is SGHRS and CDR2 is YFSETQ. The CDR3 protein is CASSLEGVEQFF. The CDR3 DNA is TGCGCCAGCAGCTTGGAAGGGGTTGAGCAGTTCTTC.

The rearrangement joins TRBV9 to TRBJ2-3; 7 bases fit TRBD1. Germline V lookup: CDR1 SGDLS, CDR2 YYNGEE. V lost 3 bases, J lost 2 bases, and 6 bases stayed unmatched. The CDR3 sequence is 15 residues long. The CDR3 DNA reads TGTGCCAGCAGCGATGGACAGGACCTCACAGATACGCAGTATTTT. This sequence encodes CASSDGQDLTDTQYF.

In DNA form, the CDR3 reads TGTGCCAGCAGCTTAGTGAGGGGCGGGGGCTATGAGCAGTTCTTC. Translation gives CASSLVRGGGYEQFF. This chain uses TRBV7-2 with TRBJ2-1; tentatively, D is TRBD2 (7 bases). Germline CDR1 reads SGHTA; CDR2 reads FQGNSA. V was trimmed by 1 base and J by 8 bases, leaving 15 bases between them. The CDR3 length is 15 residues.

This clonotype has only a few counts. The CDR3 reads CASSVGDQPQHF. The DNA for the CDR3 is TGTGCCAGCAGTGTGGGGGATCAGCCCCAGCATTTT. This chain uses TRBV2 with TRBJ1-5; TRBD1 is a possible D gene (5 bases). Germline V CDR1 and CDR2: SNHLY, FYNNEI. The CDR3 consists of 12 residues. V was clipped by 4 bases and J by 5 bases, with 6 bases between them.

In the case of this clonotype: A read error may be the cause here, since a much bigger clone is one base away. The J gene is TRBJ1-2, the V gene TRBV18, with a weak D call TRBD1 (6 bases). V was pared by 3 bases and J by 0 bases, with 23 bases between. Germline lookup yields CDR1 KGHSH and CDR2 LQKENI. This CDR3 spans 19 amino acids. DNA for the CDR3: TGTGCCAGCTCACCCAGAGGGGGAAAACCGGAACAACCTAACTATGGCTACACCTTC. The encoded protein is CASSPRGGKPEQPNYGYTF. The variable domain in full, with the rest retrieved from reference TRBV18 and TRBJ1-2, is NAGVMQNPRHLVRRRGQEARLRCSPMKGHSHVYWYRQLPEEGLKFMVYLQKENIIDESGMPKERFSAEFPKEGPSILRIQQVVRGDSAAYFCASSPRGGKPEQPNYGYTFGSGTRLTVV.

This clonotype was picked up a small number of times. V gene TRBV27 combines with J gene TRBJ1-5; D ambiguous. CDR3 length: 12 residues. CDR1 MNHEY and CDR2 SMNVEV come from the germline V gene (reference sequence). Trimming removed 5 bases at V and 2 bases at J, with 4 bases between. The CDR3 coding sequence is TGTGCCAGCAGTCGGGGCAATCAGCCCCAGCATTTT. Amino acid sequence: CASSRGNQPQHF.

This clonotype was counted at least ten times. This rearrangement joins TRBV11-2 to TRBJ2-1; perhaps TRBD2 as D (6 bases). The CDR3 is made up of 17 amino acids. V lost 1 base and J 4 bases, leaving 17 bases between the germline ends. Germline V CDR1 and CDR2: SGHAT, FQNNGV. CDR3 coding DNA: TGTGCCAGCAGCTTAGTACCCCTAGCGTTGGGATACAATGAGCAGTTCTTC. It yields the protein CASSLVPLALGYNEQFF.

This clonotype showed up just a few times. V is TRBV7-2 and J is TRBJ1-6; 9 bases map to TRBD1. CDR1 is SGHTA, CDR2 FQGNSA, per germline. Trimming cost V 5 bases and J 9 bases; bases outside gene matches: 8. The CDR3 spans 15 residues. Here the CDR3 DNA reads TGTGCCAGCAGCCCGCCGGGACAGGGTTTTTCACCCCTCCACTTT. It yields the protein CASSPPGQGFSPLHF. Combining the CDR3 with reference TRBV7-2 and TRBJ1-6 gives the whole variable domain GAGVSQSPSNKVTEKGKDVELRCDPISGHTALYWYRQSLGQGLEFLIYFQGNSAPDKSGLPSDRFSAERTGGSVSTLTIQRTQQEDSAVYLCASSPPGQGFSPLHFGNGTRLTVT.

The chain employs TRBV27 and TRBJ2-3; D ambiguous. The CDR3 has 14 residues. The V end lost 2 bases, the J end lost 4 bases, and 10 bases lay between the germline ends. In germline, CDR1 is MNHEY, CDR2 SMNVEV (reference sequence). CDR3 bases: TGTGCCAGCAGTTTAGGGCTAGTCGCAGATACGCAGTATTTT. It codes for CASSLGLVADTQYF.

Ten or more counts support this clonotype. The chain combines TRBV29-1 with TRBJ1-1; maybe TRBD1 (6 bases). CDR3 length: 13 amino acids. Germline CDR1 is SQVTM and CDR2 is ANQGSEA. Trimming removed 7 bases from V and 5 bases from J, with 17 bases in between. CDR3 region: CSAQRRQVTEAFF. The CDR3, as DNA: TGCAGCGCTCAGAGGCGACAGGTGACTGAAGCTTTCTTT.

This clonotype was seen only a few times. The rearrangement links TRBV18 to TRBJ1-1, with D possibly being TRBD1 (5 bases). Trimming shortened V by 6 bases and J by 4 bases, and 12 bases separated the two germline ends. From germline, CDR1 is KGHSH and CDR2 LQKENI. This CDR3 contains 13 residues. The CDR3 loop is CASSPRESTEAFF. CDR3 sequence (DNA): TGTGCCAGCTCGCCCAGGGAATCCACTGAAGCTTTCTTT.

This clonotype was picked up many times. The chain has TRBV12-3 or TRBV12-4 and TRBJ1-5, with D perhaps TRBD1 (5 bases). The CDR3 has 15 residues. V was trimmed by 6 bases and J by 4 bases, leaving 16 bases between them. The CDR3, as DNA: TGTGCCAGCAGCTTCGACACAGGTGGTAATCAGCCCCAGCATTTT. Protein sequence: CASSFDTGGNQPQHF.

This clonotype was seen repeatedly, ten times or more. Written as DNA, the CDR3 is TGTGCCAGCAGCCCCCCAGGGGCCCGGGGTGGAAACACCATATATTTT. Its protein product is CASSPPGARGGNTIYF. The chain has TRBV12-3 or TRBV12-4 and TRBJ1-3, with D perhaps TRBD1 (6 bases). Trimming shortened V by 6 bases and J by 3 bases, and 18 bases separated the two germline ends. This CDR3 contains 16 residues.

The rearrangement uses TRBV3-1 and TRBJ2-4; D is perhaps TRBD1 or TRBD2 (5 bases each). V lost 4 bases and J lost 10, with 8 bases in between. This CDR3 is 11 amino acids long. Germline V gene data show CDR1 as LGHDT and CDR2 as YNNKEL (reference sequence). The CDR3 protein is CASSRDLIQYF. The CDR3 nucleotides are TGTGCCAGCAGCCGGGACCTTATTCAGTACTTC.

This clonotype was counted ten times or more. The chain joins TRBV18 to TRBJ2-7; D is unresolved. The CDR3 length is 14 residues. Germline loops: CDR1 KGHSH, CDR2 LQKENI. Trimming took off 3 bases at V and 0 bases at J, with 9 bases between the two ends. The CDR3 DNA follows: TGTGCCAGCTCACCGCTGCCGGCCTCCTACGAGCAGTACTTC. Protein product: CASSPLPASYEQYF.

There are many counts of this clonotype. The chain recombines TRBV7-3 with TRBJ2-1; D gene unclear. The CDR3 has 14 residues. CDR1 and CDR2 (germline): SGHTA, FQGTGA. V was pared by 4 bases and J by 3 bases, with 10 bases between. The CDR3 sequence is CASSSGPNYNEQFF. The CDR3 DNA sequence: TGTGCCAGCAGCTCCGGGCCAAACTACAATGAGCAGTTCTTC.

The table lists this clonotype with many counts. V gene TRBV29-1 combines with J gene TRBJ2-7, with D perhaps matching TRBD1 (5 bases). This CDR3 region has 11 residues. V gave up 4 bases and J gave up 4 bases, with 8 bases separating them. Germline V gene lookup returns CDR1 SQVTM and CDR2 ANQGSEA. In DNA, the CDR3 is TGCAGCGTTGGACAGCAGTACGAGCAGTACTTC. Translation gives CSVGQQYEQYF.